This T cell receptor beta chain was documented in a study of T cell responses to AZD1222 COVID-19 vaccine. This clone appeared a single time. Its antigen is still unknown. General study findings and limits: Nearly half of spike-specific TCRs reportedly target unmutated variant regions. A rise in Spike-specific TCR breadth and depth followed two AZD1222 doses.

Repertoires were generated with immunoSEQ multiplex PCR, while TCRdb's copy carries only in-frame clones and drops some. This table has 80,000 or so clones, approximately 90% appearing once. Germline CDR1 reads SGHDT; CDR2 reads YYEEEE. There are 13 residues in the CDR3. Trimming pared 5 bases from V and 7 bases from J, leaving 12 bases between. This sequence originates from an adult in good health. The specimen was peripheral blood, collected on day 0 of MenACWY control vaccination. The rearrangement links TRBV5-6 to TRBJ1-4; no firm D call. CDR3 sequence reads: CASSFPGSEKLFF. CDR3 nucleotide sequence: TGTGCCAGCAGTTTCCCCGGGAGTGAAAAACTGTTTTTT.